The clone carrying this T cell receptor beta chain was seen only a few times. Its target is unknown. Sample-barcoded 5' priming and a J-beta primer mix drove a second PCR of 7 to 11 cycles. Via MiXCR, TCRdb re-called the 5' RACE reads, giving one row per CDR3 protein. Among 1,800,000 or so distinct CDR3 sequences listed, more than 35% were seen once. This entry belongs to a study of blood T cells in healthy people across ages. Points from the study as a whole: In these data, TCR beta diversity tracked strongly with naive T cell percentage.

Peripheral blood, 9.5 to 10 milliliters per donor, was collected. Germline V gene data show CDR1 as LNHNV and CDR2 as YYDKDF (reference sequence). The CDR3 spans 12 residues. V was cut by 1 base and J by 7 bases, with 4 bases left in between. The clonotype originates from a human donor in good health. What was sequenced was blood. The rearrangement links TRBV15 to TRBJ1-4, with D hard to call. The CDR3: CATSRAGEKLFF. CDR3 in DNA: TGTGCCACCAGCAGAGCCGGTGAAAAACTGTTTTTT. Looking up the rest from reference TRBV15 and TRBJ1-4 gives the full variable domain: DAMVIQNPRYQVTQFGKPVTLSCSQTLNHNVMYWYQQKSSQAPKLLFHYYDKDFNNEADTPDNFQSRRPNTSFCFLDIRSPGLGDTAMYLCATSRAGEKLFFGSGTQLSVL.